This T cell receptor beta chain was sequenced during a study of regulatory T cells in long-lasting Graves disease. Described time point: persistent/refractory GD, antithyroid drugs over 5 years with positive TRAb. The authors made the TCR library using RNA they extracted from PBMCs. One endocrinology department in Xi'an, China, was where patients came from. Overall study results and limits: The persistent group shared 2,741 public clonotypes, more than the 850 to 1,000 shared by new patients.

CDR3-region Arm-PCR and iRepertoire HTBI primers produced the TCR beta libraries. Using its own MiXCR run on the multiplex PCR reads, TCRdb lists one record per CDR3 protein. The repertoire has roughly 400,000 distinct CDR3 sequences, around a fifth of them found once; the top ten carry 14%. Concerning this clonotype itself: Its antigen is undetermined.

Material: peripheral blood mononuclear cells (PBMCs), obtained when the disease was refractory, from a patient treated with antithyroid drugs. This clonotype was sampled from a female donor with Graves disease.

The CDR3 here is CASRKRGEYEQYF. For the CDR3, the DNA is TGTGCCAGCAGAAAACGGGGGGAATACGAGCAGTACTTC. The rearrangement uses TRBV7-9 and TRBJ2-7, with TRBD2 matching over 7 bases. The V gene end was trimmed by 6 bases and the J gene end by 4 bases; junction bases not matched to a gene: 6. Germline V gene data show CDR1 as SEHNR and CDR2 as FQNEAQ (reference sequence). The CDR3 sequence is 13 residues long.